This T cell receptor (beta chain) was retrieved from a study of blood T cell repertoires in COVID-19. For the study at large: Italy, Spain and the United States were the sources of the convalescent and acute COVID-19 samples. From T cells, B-cell-depleted T cells, or PBMCs came the material, which was cDNA or gDNA.

Methods used by the authors: Reference gene primer amplification gave estimated nucleated cell counts. Profiled with immunoSEQ multiplex PCR; TCRdb holds only in-frame clones, not every one. D and trimming come from the DNA, and the V and J calls and clone size come from that table. The table lists about 46,000 clones, approximately 85% of them singletons, with less than 20% in the top ten. With 2 bases clipped from V and 3 bases from J, the junction kept 6 bases outside the gene matches. The CDR3 runs to 15 residues. Per germline, CDR1 SGHTS and CDR2 YDEGEE. Input material: peripheral blood. This chain connects TRBV5-8 to TRBJ1-2; TRBD1 agrees at 8 bases. This sequence was found in a human donor in a cohort sampled during active COVID-19. The donor label of this sample is uncertain. CDR3 bases: TGTGCCAGCAGCTTTGGACAGGGTCCCTACTATGGCTACACCTTC. Translation: CASSFGQGPYYGYTF.